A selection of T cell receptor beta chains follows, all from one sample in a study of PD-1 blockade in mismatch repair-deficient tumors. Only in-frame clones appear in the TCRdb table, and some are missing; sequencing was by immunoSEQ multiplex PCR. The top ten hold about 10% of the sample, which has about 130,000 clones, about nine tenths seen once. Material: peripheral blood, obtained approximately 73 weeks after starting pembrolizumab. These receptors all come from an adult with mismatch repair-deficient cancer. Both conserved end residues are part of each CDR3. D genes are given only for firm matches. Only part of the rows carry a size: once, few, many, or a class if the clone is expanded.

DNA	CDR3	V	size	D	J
TGCGCCAGCAGCAAGCGTCTTCCGGGACTAGCGGGAGTTGCCGGGGAGCTGTTTTTT	CASSKRLPGLAGVAGELFF	TRBV4-3	-	TRBD2	TRBJ2-2
TGTGCCAGCAAACAAGCAGGGTATTATGGCTACACCTTC	CASKQAGYYGYTF	TRBV28	-	-	TRBJ1-2
TGTGCCAGCAGCCAAGAGACTAGCGGGGGCTACGAGCAGTACTTC	CASSQETSGGYEQYF	TRBV4-2	-	TRBD2	TRBJ2-7
TGTGCCAGCAGTGTGGGACTTTTACAAGAGACCCAGTACTTC	CASSVGLLQETQYF	TRBV27	-	-	TRBJ2-5
TGCGCCAGCAGCCAAACCTACAATGAGCAGTTCTTC	CASSQTYNEQFF	TRBV4-3	-	-	TRBJ2-1
TGCGCCAGCAGCTTGGGGACTAGCGGACAAGAGACCCAGTACTTC	CASSLGTSGQETQYF	TRBV5-1	-	TRBD2	TRBJ2-5
TGTGCCAGCAGCTTTAACCGGGAAACCGGGGAGCTGTTTTTT	CASSFNRETGELFF	TRBV7-2	-	-	TRBJ2-2
TGTGCCAGCAGCTTAACAGGGAGGGCTGGGGCCAACGTCCTGACTTTC	CASSLTGRAGANVLTF	TRBV7-9	-	-	TRBJ2-6
TGTGCCAGCAGTGACCCCACTCAGACGACAGGGAACCTCTCTGGAAACACCATATATTTT	CASSDPTQTTGNLSGNTIYF	TRBV6-4	-	TRBD1	TRBJ1-3
TGTGCCAGCAGCTTGGACGGCTTCCAAGAGACCCAGTACTTC	CASSLDGFQETQYF	TRBV5-4	-	-	TRBJ2-5
TGTGCCAGCAGTTTGCAGGGACTCAATGAGCAGTTCTTC	CASSLQGLNEQFF	TRBV27	-	-	TRBJ2-1
TGTGCCAGCAGCTTAGCCCGGCGGACTCTTATTTTGGAGGGCGAGCAGTACTTC	CASSLARRTLILEGEQYF	TRBV7-9	-	-	TRBJ2-7
TGTGCCAGCAGTGGACTAGCGGGACCCTCGGACACAGATACGCAGTATTTT	CASSGLAGPSDTDTQYF	TRBV28	once	TRBD2	TRBJ2-3
TGCGCCAGCAGCCTCTGGACTAGCGGGAGAACAGATACGCAGTATTTT	CASSLWTSGRTDTQYF	TRBV4-3	-	TRBD2	TRBJ2-3
TGTGCCAGCAGCTTGGCCGAGGGGGGCAACGAGCAGTACTTC	CASSLAEGGNEQYF	TRBV5-6	-	-	TRBJ2-7
TGTGCCAGCAGAGAGGTGGTGACTGAAGCTTTCTTT	CASREVVTEAFF	TRBV2	-	-	TRBJ1-1
TGTGCCAGCAGTTCGACTAGCGGGATCTCTCTCAATGAGCAGTTCTTC	CASSSTSGISLNEQFF	TRBV11-3	-	TRBD2	TRBJ2-1
TGTGCCAGCTCACCCGACAGTGCCCAAGAGACCCAGTACTTC	CASSPDSAQETQYF	TRBV18	-	-	TRBJ2-5
TGTGCCAGTAGTTTGGACGGCCCTGATGAAAAACTGTTTTTT	CASSLDGPDEKLFF	TRBV19	-	-	TRBJ1-4
TGTGCCAGCATGCCCGGACAGGGGCTGGGGGAGACCCAGTACTTC	CASMPGQGLGETQYF	TRBV6-1	-	TRBD1	TRBJ2-5
TGTGCCAGCAGTTCCCCCTATCAGCCCCAGCATTTT	CASSSPYQPQHF	TRBV28	few	-	TRBJ1-5
TGCGCCAGCAGCTTAATGGGACAGGGGGCCCGTGACACCGGGGAGCTGTTTTTT	CASSLMGQGARDTGELFF	TRBV5-1	once	TRBD1	TRBJ2-2
TGTGCCAGCAGCTTAGAGCTGCGGCCCACCGGGACCCAGTACTTC	CASSLELRPTGTQYF	TRBV7-6	-	-	TRBJ2-5
TGTGCCAGCAGCTTTGGGGCAGATCCCGGGACTAGTCGGTACAATGAGCAGTTCTTC	CASSFGADPGTSRYNEQFF	TRBV7-8	-	TRBD2	TRBJ2-1
TGCGCCAGCAGCCAAGATCCGGACAGGGGGTACGAGACCCAGTACTTC	CASSQDPDRGYETQYF	TRBV4-1	-	TRBD1	TRBJ2-5
TGCGCCAGCAGCTCGCACGAGGGGGCAGGGGAAAAACTGTTTTTT	CASSSHEGAGEKLFF	TRBV5-1	-	TRBD1	TRBJ1-4
TGTGCCTGGAGTGTGGGGGACAGGGAGACCCAGTACTTC	CAWSVGDRETQYF	TRBV30	-	TRBD1	TRBJ2-5
TGTGCCAGCAGTTACCAAACAGGGTTCATCTATGGCTACACCTTC	CASSYQTGFIYGYTF	TRBV28	-	-	TRBJ1-2
TGTGCCAGCAGCCCCAAGGGGGGGATCTACGAGCAGTACTTC	CASSPKGGIYEQYF	TRBV7-9	-	-	TRBJ2-7
TGTGCCAGCAGCTTAAGCCAGAGTACCTACAATGAGCAGTTCTTC	CASSLSQSTYNEQFF	TRBV7-6	-	-	TRBJ2-1
TGCGCCAGCAGCCACCTAACAGGGGTGGGCTACGAGCAGTACTTC	CASSHLTGVGYEQYF	TRBV4-1	-	TRBD1	TRBJ2-7
TGCGCCAGCAGCGCTAGCGGGAGGGCCTACAATGAGCAGTTCTTC	CASSASGRAYNEQFF	TRBV10-1	-	TRBD2	TRBJ2-1
TGTGCCAGCAGCTCGAAAGCGGGAGTCGGGGATGAGCAGTTCTTC	CASSSKAGVGDEQFF	TRBV7-8	-	TRBD2	TRBJ2-1
TGCGCCAGCAGCCAAGCGGAGGACAGGACACCCTCTGGGGCCAACGTCCTGACTTTC	CASSQAEDRTPSGANVLTF	TRBV4-3	-	TRBD1	TRBJ2-6
TGTGCCAGCAGGACAGGGGTGCTCTCCCTCACAGATACGCAGTATTTT	CASRTGVLSLTDTQYF	TRBV27	once	TRBD1	TRBJ2-3